This record concerns one T cell receptor beta chain sequence. This record comes from a study of blood T cell repertoires in COVID-19. Overall study: T cells, B-cell-depleted T cells, or PBMCs provided the cDNA or gDNA that served as material.

TCRdb's table, derived via immunoSEQ multiplex PCR, lists solely in-frame clones and lacks some. The profile shows some 91,000 clones, 60% to 85% of them singletons. Germline CDR1 reads SGHTA; CDR2 reads FQGTGA. The CDR3 loop spans 13 amino acids. Trimming stripped 2 bases from V and 7 bases from J, with 9 bases between. Sequencing was carried out using peripheral blood. The clonotype was recovered from a man between 70 and 80 years old with acute or convalescent COVID-19. This sequence joins TRBV7-3 and TRBJ1-5; D is unclear. CDR3 coding DNA: TGTGCCAGCAGCTTAGGGCGGGGACAGCCCCAGCATTTT. Translating gives CASSLGRGQPQHF.